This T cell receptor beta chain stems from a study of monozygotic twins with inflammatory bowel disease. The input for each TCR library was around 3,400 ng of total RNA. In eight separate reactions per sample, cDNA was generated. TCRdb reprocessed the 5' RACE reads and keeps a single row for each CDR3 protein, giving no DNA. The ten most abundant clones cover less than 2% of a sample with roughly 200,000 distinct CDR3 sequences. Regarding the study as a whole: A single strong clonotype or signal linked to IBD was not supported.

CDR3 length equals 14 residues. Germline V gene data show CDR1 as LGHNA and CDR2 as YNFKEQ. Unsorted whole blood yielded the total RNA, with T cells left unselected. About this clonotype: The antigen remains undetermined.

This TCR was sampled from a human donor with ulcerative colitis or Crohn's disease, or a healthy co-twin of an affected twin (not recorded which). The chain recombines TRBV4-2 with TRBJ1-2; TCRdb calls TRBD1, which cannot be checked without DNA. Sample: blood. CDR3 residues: CASRNDRTGLGYTF.